This T cell receptor beta chain derives from a study of blood T cell repertoires in COVID-19. Sequencing used immunoSEQ multiplex PCR; TCRdb keeps in-frame clones, though not all of them. The sample lists about 240,000 clones; roughly 80% were seen once. Germline V gene data show CDR1 as SGHNT and CDR2 as YENEEA. The CDR3 runs 15 residues. V gave up 1 base and J gave up 4 bases, with 13 bases separating them. The sequenced sample was PBMCs or T cells enriched from blood (not recorded which). This receptor was taken from a woman between 35 and 50 years old who had been exposed to COVID-19. V gene TRBV11-3 combines with J gene TRBJ2-5, with D tentatively TRBD2 (5 bases). CDR3 region: CASSLGLGSGETQYF. DNA for the CDR3: TGTGCCAGCAGCTTAGGGTTAGGGAGTGGAGAGACCCAGTACTTC.